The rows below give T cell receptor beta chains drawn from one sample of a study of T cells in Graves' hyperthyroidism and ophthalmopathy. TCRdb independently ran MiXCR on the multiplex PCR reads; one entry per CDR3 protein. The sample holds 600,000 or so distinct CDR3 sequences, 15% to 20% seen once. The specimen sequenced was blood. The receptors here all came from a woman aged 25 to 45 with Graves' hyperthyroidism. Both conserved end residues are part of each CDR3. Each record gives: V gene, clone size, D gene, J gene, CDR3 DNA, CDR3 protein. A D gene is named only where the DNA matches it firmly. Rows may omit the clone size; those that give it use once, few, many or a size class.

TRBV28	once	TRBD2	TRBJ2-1	TGTGCCAGCAACTTGGGGGGGACTAGCGGGAGCAATGAGCAGTTCTTC	CASNLGGTSGSNEQFF
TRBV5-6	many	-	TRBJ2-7	TGTGCCAGCAGCTTGTCGTTCTTAGGAGAACTGCCCTACGAGCAGTACTTC	CASSLSFLGELPYEQYF
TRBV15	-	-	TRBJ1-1	TGTGCCACCAGCCGAGGGCCCAGGCCGCGAGACACTGAAGCTTTCTTT	CATSRGPRPRDTEAFF
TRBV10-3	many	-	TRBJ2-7	TGTGCCATCAGAAGATCCGACAGCTACGAGCAGTACTTC	CAIRRSDSYEQYF
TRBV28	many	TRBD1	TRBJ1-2	TGTGCCAGCACCAAATACGGGACAGGGGGAGTTGGCTATGGCTACACCTTC	CASTKYGTGGVGYGYTF
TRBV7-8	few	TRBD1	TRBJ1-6	TGTGCCAGCGCATCCTGGACAGGATATAATTCACCCCTCCACTTT	CASASWTGYNSPLHF
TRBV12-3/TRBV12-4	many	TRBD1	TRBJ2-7	TGTGCCAGCAGTGGACAGGGGGCGCACGAGCAGTACTTC	CASSGQGAHEQYF
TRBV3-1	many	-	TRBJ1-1	TGTGCCAGCAGCCAACGGGGCGGCACTGAAGCTTTCTTT	CASSQRGGTEAFF
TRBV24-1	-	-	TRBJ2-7	TGTGCCACCAGTGATGTCGCGGGAAGGGAGCAGTACTTC	CATSDVAGREQYF
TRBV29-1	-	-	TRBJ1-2	TGCAGCGTTGAGGGGAAGACTAACTATGGCTACACCTTC	CSVEGKTNYGYTF
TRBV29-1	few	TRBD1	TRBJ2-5	TGCAGCGTTGAGACAGGGGGTTCTGAGACCCAGTACTTC	CSVETGGSETQYF
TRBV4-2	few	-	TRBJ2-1	TGTGCCAGCAGCCAACCCTCACGAGATGAGCAGTTCTTC	CASSQPSRDEQFF
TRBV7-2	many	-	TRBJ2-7	TGTGCCAGCAGCTTATCGGGAGACGAGCAGTACTTC	CASSLSGDEQYF
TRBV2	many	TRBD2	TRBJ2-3	TGTGCCAGCAGTGAACTAGCGGGTTCCTCTAATACGCAGTATTTT	CASSELAGSSNTQYF
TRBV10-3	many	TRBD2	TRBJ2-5	TGTGCCACCCAAAGTCCTAGCGGGAGTAACCAAGAGACCCAGTACTTC	CATQSPSGSNQETQYF
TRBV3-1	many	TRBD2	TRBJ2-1	TGTGCCAGCAGCCCGGGGCTAGCGGACTACAATGAGCAGTTCTTC	CASSPGLADYNEQFF
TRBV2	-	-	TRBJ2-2	TGTGCCAGCAATGGGCCGACACTTAACACCGGGGAGCTGTTTTTT	CASNGPTLNTGELFF
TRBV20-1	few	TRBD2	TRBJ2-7	TGCAGTGCTACCCGACTAGCGCGTACGCGGGGGGTAGAGCAGTACTTC	CSATRLARTRGVEQYF